This TCR beta chain was sequenced for a study of OX40 agonist ivuxolimab in advanced cancers. This CDR3 region has 14 residues. V lost 4 bases to trimming and J lost 4 bases, with 11 bases between them. Germline CDR1 is SGDLS and CDR2 is YYNGEE. This clone showed up just a few times. TCRdb's copy holds only in-frame clones and misses some; the assay was immunoSEQ multiplex PCR. Of tens of thousands of clones listed, 85% to 90% are singletons. The chain uses TRBV9 and TRBJ2-2; D is unresolved. The material sequenced was CD4+ or CD8+ T cells sorted from blood, taken in a trial of the OX40 agonist ivuxolimab. The sequence came from an adult with an advanced solid tumor such as melanoma, head and neck, liver or kidney cancer. The CDR3 coding sequence is TGTGCCAGCAGCCCCCGGTGGGGCACCGGGGAGCTGTTTTTT. Translating it yields CASSPRWGTGELFF.